The present entry profiles one T cell receptor beta chain with its context. Its antigen remains unidentified. The CDR3 length is 15 residues. Unmatched junction bases numbered 6, after V lost 6 bases and J lost 1 base. Per the germline V gene, CDR1 is SGHRS and CDR2 is YFSETQ. This entry comes from a study of response to subunit inactivated influenza vaccine. TCRdb reprocessed the RT-PCR reads via MiXCR and lists one record per CDR3 protein. This sample has hundreds of thousands of distinct CDR3 sequences, with around 13% found just once. Study outcomes and limitations: Few additional T cells are recruited per seasonal influenza vaccination, authors suggested.

The J gene is TRBJ2-3, the V gene TRBV5-1, with 9 positions matching TRBD2. Material: PBMCs from blood, obtained around two weeks before vaccination. This sequence originates from a man aged 50 to 59 who received an inactivated influenza vaccine. Written as DNA, the CDR3 is TGCGCCAGCACCATCAGGACTAGCGGCACAGATACGCAGTATTTT. Protein: CASTIRTSGTDTQYF.